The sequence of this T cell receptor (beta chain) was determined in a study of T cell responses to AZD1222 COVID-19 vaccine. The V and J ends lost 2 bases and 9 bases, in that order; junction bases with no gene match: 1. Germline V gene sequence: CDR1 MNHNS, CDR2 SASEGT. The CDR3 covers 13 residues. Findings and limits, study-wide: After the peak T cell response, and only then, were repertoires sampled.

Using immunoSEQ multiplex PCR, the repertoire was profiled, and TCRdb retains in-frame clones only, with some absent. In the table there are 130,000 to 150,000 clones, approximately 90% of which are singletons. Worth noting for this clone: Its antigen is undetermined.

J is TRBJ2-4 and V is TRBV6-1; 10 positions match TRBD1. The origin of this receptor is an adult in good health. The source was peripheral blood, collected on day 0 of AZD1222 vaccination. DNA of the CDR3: TGTGCCAGCAGTGAAAGGGACAGGGGCATTCAGTACTTC. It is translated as CASSERDRGIQYF.